The 19 T cell receptor beta chains below come from one sample, sequenced in a study of T-cell memory formation after mild COVID-19 (dated by TCRdb to the early 2020s). Library construction relied on 5' RACE. Sequencing took place on an Illumina NovaSeq 6000. TCRdb reanalyzed the raw reads on its own, using fastp at Q25 for trimming and MiXCR for clone calling, and kept in-frame beta chains. Rows with a matching CDR3 protein are joined into one entry that keeps the most common DNA and genes. The sample has thousands of distinct CDR3 sequences on record, around 20% of them singletons. The ten largest make up 45% to 65% of the sample. The sequenced sample consisted of PBMCs or a T cell subset sorted from them (not recorded which). Receptor source: an adult woman who had mild COVID-19 (a few samples of this study predate the infection). The sample titles of this study are shuffled in the database, so cell type and time point are left out; the donor was told from shared clones.

There are many counts of this clonotype. The genes are TRBV6-5 and TRBJ1-2; 7 bases line up with TRBD1. The J segment lost 5 bases and the V segment lost 6 bases, leaving 6 bases of the junction unmatched. In germline, CDR1 is MNHEY, CDR2 SVGAGI. The CDR3 covers 13 residues. CDR3 sequence: CASSPRQGYGYTF. CDR3 nucleotides: TGTGCCAGCAGCCCACGACAGGGATATGGCTACACCTTC.

As for this clonotype: One end of the junction fails to match germline, which may point to a read error. The chain carries TRBV7-4 and TRBJ2-3, with 7 bases that match TRBD2. Germline CDR1 is SGHVT and CDR2 is SQSDAQ. CDR3 length equals 13 residues. The DNA for the CDR3 is TGTGCCAGCTGTTGGGAGGGCACAGATATGCAGTATTTT. This sequence encodes CASCWEGTDMQYF.

J is TRBJ2-5 and V is TRBV7-2; 8 bases are shared with TRBD1. The CDR3 spans 17 residues. Germline CDR1 SGHTA, CDR2 FQGNSA. J lost 5 bases, V lost 5 bases, and 16 bases had no gene match. Here the CDR3 reads CASSQRRATGVGETQYF. The CDR3 DNA sequence: TGTGCCAGCAGCCAACGGCGGGCGACAGGGGTTGGGGAGACCCAGTACTTC.

By share, this clonotype counts as medium-sized. J is TRBJ2-1 and V is TRBV7-8; D unclear. Trimming pared 2 bases from V and 2 bases from J, leaving 13 bases between. Germline CDR1 SGHVS, CDR2 FQNEAQ. The CDR3 has 16 amino acids. CDR3 sequence reads: CASSLKESGPYNEQFF. CDR3 in DNA: TGTGCCAGCAGCTTAAAGGAGTCAGGACCCTACAATGAGCAGTTCTTC.

The V gene is TRBV6-1, the J gene TRBJ2-7, with a tentative D call TRBD2 (6 bases). The V and J ends lost 0 bases and 6 bases respectively, with 6 bases between them. This CDR3 is built from 12 residues. The V gene's germline CDR1 is MNHNS and CDR2 SASEGT. CDR3 residues: CASSEAGGEQYF. CDR3 nucleotides: TGTGCCAGCAGTGAAGCGGGGGGCGAGCAGTACTTC.

This clonotype was recorded many times. The chain uses TRBV7-3 and TRBJ2-1, with 11 bases identical to TRBD2. The ends lost 4 bases at V and 4 bases at J; junction bases unmatched: 3. The CDR3 loop spans 15 amino acids. Germline CDR1 is SGHTA and CDR2 is FQGTGA. CDR3 nucleotide sequence: TGTGCCAGCAGCTCGGGGACTAGCGGATACAATGAGCAGTTCTTC. This codes for CASSSGTSGYNEQFF.

At least ten counts were recorded for this clonotype. The V gene is TRBV28, the J gene TRBJ2-1, with D perhaps matching TRBD1 or TRBD2 (5 bases each). The CDR3 consists of 15 residues. Trimming left V 8 bases short and J 0 bases short, with 14 bases between. Germline V CDR1 and CDR2: MDHEN, SYDVKM. The CDR3 loop reads CASGRDPSSYNEQFF. In DNA, the CDR3 is TGTGCCAGCGGCCGGGACCCGAGCTCCTACAATGAGCAGTTCTTC. The variable domain in full, with the rest retrieved from reference TRBV28 and TRBJ2-1, is DVKVTQSSRYLVKRTGEKVFLECVQDMDHENMFWYRQDPGLGLRLIYFSYDVKMKEKGDIPEGYSVSREKKERFSLILESASTNQTSMYLCASGRDPSSYNEQFFGPGTRLTVL.

At least ten counts were recorded for this clonotype. CDR3 amino acids: CASSLGTSTDTQYF. The CDR3 DNA is TGTGCCAGCAGCTTAGGGACCTCTACAGATACGCAGTATTTT. V gene TRBV7-3 combines with J gene TRBJ2-3; either TRBD1 or TRBD2 may supply D (5 bases each). This CDR3 contains 14 residues. Germline loops: CDR1 SGHTA, CDR2 FQGTGA. V was trimmed by 2 bases and J by 3 bases, leaving 9 bases between them.

This clonotype was picked up many times. The chain combines TRBV18 with TRBJ2-7; possible D gene TRBD1, 5 bases. CDR3 size: 16 residues. The V end was cut by 0 bases, the J end by 1 base, with 13 bases between. CDR1 is KGHSH and CDR2 is LQKENI in the germline V gene. The CDR3 loop reads CASSPPSRALSYEQYF. CDR3 coding DNA: TGTGCCAGCTCACCACCGTCCAGGGCGCTATCCTACGAGCAGTACTTC.

The J gene is TRBJ2-1, the V gene TRBV24-1; 11 bases are a match to TRBD2. The junction had 6 bases not matched to a gene; V was cut back by 5 bases and J by 10 bases. CDR1 and CDR2 (germline): KGHDR, SFDVKD. The CDR3 runs 14 residues. The CDR3 is CATSASGRPNEQFF. CDR3 nucleotide sequence: TGTGCCACCAGTGCTAGCGGGAGGCCCAACGAGCAGTTCTTC.

This clonotype was detected ten times or more. The CDR3 sequence: CASSPIRVDTGELFF. The CDR3, as DNA: TGTGCCAGCAGCCCCATCAGGGTGGACACCGGGGAGCTGTTTTTT. The rearrangement joins TRBV5-6 to TRBJ2-2; perhaps TRBD1 as D (5 bases). There are 15 residues in the CDR3. V was cut by 4 bases and J by 3 bases, with 13 bases left in between. The germline CDR1 and CDR2 sequences are SGHDT and YYEEEE.

This clonotype was counted at least ten times. The chain carries TRBV4-1 and TRBJ2-7, with TRBD2 as a possible D gene (6 bases). V was shortened by 0 bases and J by 0 bases, with 9 bases between the two germline ends. The CDR3 is 15 amino acids. Germline loops: CDR1 MGHRA, CDR2 YSYEKL. The CDR3, as DNA: TGCGCCAGCAGCCAAGACTGGCGGGGCTCCTACGAGCAGTACTTC. Translated, it gives CASSQDWRGSYEQYF.

This clonotype was counted ten times or more. The chain couples TRBV9 to TRBJ2-1; D remains ambiguous. CDR3 size: 12 residues. The germline CDR1 and CDR2 sequences are SGDLS and YYNGEE. The ends were cut back, 4 bases at V and 4 bases at J, with 6 bases in the middle. The CDR3 region is CASSPRYNEQFF. The CDR3 DNA follows: TGTGCCAGCAGCCCCCGTTACAATGAGCAGTTCTTC.

This clonotype was recorded at least ten times. CDR3 region: CASRAGQEKNEKLFF. CDR3 coding DNA: TGTGCCAGCAGGGCTGGACAGGAGAAGAATGAAAAACTGTTTTTT. The rearrangement uses TRBV2 and TRBJ1-4; 7 positions match TRBD1. V trimming: 6 bases; J trimming: 5 bases; junction bases outside the gene matches: 9. CDR3 size: 15 residues. Germline V gives CDR1 SNHLY, CDR2 FYNNEI.

In its sample, this clonotype is large. The V call is TRBV21-1, the J call TRBJ2-6; TRBD1, the D gene given by the table, was not confirmed from the DNA. TRBV21-1 is termed a pseudogene. The CDR3 sequence is 18 residues long. This CDR3 is CASRKSTGRLSGANVLTF. CDR3 nucleotide sequence: TGTGCCAGCAGGAAATCTACGGGACGCCTCTCTGGGGCCAACGTCCTGACTTTC.

This clonotype was recorded many times. The V and J genes are TRBV5-1 and TRBJ1-2, with TRBD1 identical over 7 bases. The length of the CDR3 is 14 residues. The V and J ends lost 3 bases and 7 bases, in that order; junction bases with no gene match: 9. The V gene's germline CDR1 is SGHRS and CDR2 YFSETQ. The CDR3 loop is CASSYPGGRGGYTF. DNA for the CDR3: TGCGCCAGCAGCTACCCAGGGGGAAGAGGTGGCTACACCTTC.

This chain joins TRBV6-1 and TRBJ2-7, with 9 bases aligning to TRBD1. Germline CDR1 reads MNHNS; CDR2 reads SASEGT. The trim removed 6 bases at V and 4 bases at J, leaving 4 bases unmatched. The CDR3 has 13 amino acids. In DNA, the CDR3 is TGTGCCAGCAGCCCGGACAGGGGTTACGAGCAGTACTTC. It encodes CASSPDRGYEQYF.

This clonotype was detected many times. The chain is built from TRBV5-1 and TRBJ2-3; 9 bases line up with TRBD2. The ends lost 0 bases at V and 8 bases at J; junction bases unmatched: 7. The V gene's germline CDR1 is SGHRS and CDR2 YFSETQ. The CDR3 totals 15 residues. The CDR3 spells CASSLAASGVVTQYF. CDR3 DNA sequence: TGCGCCAGCAGCTTGGCGGCTAGCGGGGTGGTTACGCAGTATTTT. Complete variable domain (other parts from reference TRBV5-1 and TRBJ2-3): KAGVTQTPRYLIKTRGQQVTLSCSPISGHRSVSWYQQTPGQGLQFLFEYFSETQRNKGNFPGRFSGRQFSNSRSEMNVSTLELGDSALYLCASSLAASGVVTQYFGPGTRLTVL.

This clonotype was seen repeatedly, ten times or more. V and J are TRBV20-1 and TRBJ1-5, with unresolved D. V dropped 2 bases and J dropped 0 bases, with 14 bases sitting between them. CDR1 is DFQATT and CDR2 is SNEGSKA in the germline V gene (reference sequence). The CDR3 sequence is 16 residues long. CDR3 sequence: CSARRWADFSNQPQHF. Written as DNA, the CDR3 is TGCAGTGCTAGACGGTGGGCGGATTTTAGCAATCAGCCCCAGCATTTT.